Presented here are 5 T cell receptor beta chains from one specimen sequenced in a study of cytomegalovirus exposure and HLA in healthy donors. This table comes from immunoSEQ multiplex PCR, and its TCRdb copy is limited to in-frame clones, with some not included. The top ten clones hold under 2% of a sample with fewer than 120,000 clones, roughly nine tenths of them seen once. Source material: PBMCs. These receptors originate from a woman aged 18-35 years in good health and CMV-seronegative.

The CDR3: CASSDSGTSGEPRYF. The CDR3 DNA reads TGTGCCAGCAGTGACTCCGGGACTAGCGGGGAACCCCGGTATTTT. V and J are TRBV6-4 and TRBJ2-3; 13 bases align to TRBD2. The CDR3 length is 15 residues. Germline assignment: CDR1 MRHNA and CDR2 SNTAGT. V was clipped by 0 bases and J by 14 bases; unmatched bases: 8.

The chain couples TRBV7-2 to TRBJ2-1; the D gene is possibly TRBD2 (5 bases). The germline V gene has CDR1 SGHTA and CDR2 FQGNSA. The CDR3 length is 14 residues. V lost 7 bases, J lost 2 bases, and 12 bases lay in between. The CDR3 DNA reads TGTGCCAGCACCAATCGGGGAGCCTACAATGAGCAGTTCTTC. This codes for CASTNRGAYNEQFF.

This chain joins TRBV30 and TRBJ2-7; the match to TRBD2 covers 12 bases. This CDR3 spans 17 amino acids. The junction had 11 bases not matched to a gene; V was cut back by 2 bases and J by 3 bases. CDR1 GTSNPN and CDR2 SVGIG come from the germline V gene (reference sequence). The CDR3 reads CAWSPRWGLAGSYEQYF. The CDR3 DNA sequence: TGTGCCTGGAGTCCACGGTGGGGACTAGCGGGTAGCTACGAGCAGTACTTC.

This rearrangement joins TRBV7-2 to TRBJ1-1, with TRBD1 identical over 7 bases. Germline V gene data show CDR1 as SGHTA and CDR2 as FQGNSA. The CDR3 is 13 residues long. With 6 bases clipped from V and 4 bases from J, the junction kept 5 bases outside the gene matches. The CDR3 reads CASSFTGVTEAFF. The CDR3 region has the DNA TGTGCCAGCAGTTTCACAGGGGTCACTGAAGCTTTCTTT. Variable domain in full (rest from reference TRBV7-2 and TRBJ1-1): GAGVSQSPSNKVTEKGKDVELRCDPISGHTALYWYRQSLGQGLEFLIYFQGNSAPDKSGLPSDRFSAERTGGSVSTLTIQRTQQEDSAVYLCASSFTGVTEAFFGQGTRLTVV.

The chain has TRBV9 and TRBJ1-2; 12 bases map to TRBD1. Germline values: CDR1 SGDLS, CDR2 YYNGEE. The CDR3 extends over 16 amino acids. V gave up 3 bases and J gave up 8 bases; unmatched junction bases: 11. The CDR3 DNA follows: TGTGCCAGCAGCGAACTCGGGACAGGGGGCAGACAAGGCTACACCTTC. Its translation: CASSELGTGGRQGYTF. Drawing the rest from reference TRBV9 and TRBJ1-2, the complete variable domain is DSGVTQTPKHLITATGQRVTLRCSPRSGDLSVYWYQQSLDQGLQFLIQYYNGEERAKGNILERFSAQQFPDLHSELNLSSLELGDSALYFCASSELGTGGRQGYTFGSGTRLTVV.